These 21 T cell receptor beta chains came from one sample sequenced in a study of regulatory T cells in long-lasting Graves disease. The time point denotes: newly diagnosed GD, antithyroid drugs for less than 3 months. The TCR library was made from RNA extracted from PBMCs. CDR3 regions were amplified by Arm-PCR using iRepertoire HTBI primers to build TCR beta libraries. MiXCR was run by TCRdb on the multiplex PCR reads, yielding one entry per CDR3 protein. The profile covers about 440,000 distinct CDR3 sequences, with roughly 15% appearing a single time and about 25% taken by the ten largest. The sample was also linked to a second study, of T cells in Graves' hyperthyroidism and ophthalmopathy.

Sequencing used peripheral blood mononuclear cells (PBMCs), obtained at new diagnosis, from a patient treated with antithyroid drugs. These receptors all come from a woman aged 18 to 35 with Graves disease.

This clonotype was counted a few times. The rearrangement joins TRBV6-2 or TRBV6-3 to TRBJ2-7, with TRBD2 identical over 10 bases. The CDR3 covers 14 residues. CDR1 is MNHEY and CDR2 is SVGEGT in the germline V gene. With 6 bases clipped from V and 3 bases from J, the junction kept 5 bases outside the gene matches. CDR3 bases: TGTGCCAGCAGACCCGCTAGCGGGAGCTACGAGCAGTACTTC. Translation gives CASRPASGSYEQYF.

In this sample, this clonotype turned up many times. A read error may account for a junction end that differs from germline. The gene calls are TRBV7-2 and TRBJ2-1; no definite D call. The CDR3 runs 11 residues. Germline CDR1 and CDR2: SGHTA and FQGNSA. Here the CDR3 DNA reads TGTGCCAGCAGCTTAGTCGAAACTTCTCTCTTC. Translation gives CASSLVETSLF.

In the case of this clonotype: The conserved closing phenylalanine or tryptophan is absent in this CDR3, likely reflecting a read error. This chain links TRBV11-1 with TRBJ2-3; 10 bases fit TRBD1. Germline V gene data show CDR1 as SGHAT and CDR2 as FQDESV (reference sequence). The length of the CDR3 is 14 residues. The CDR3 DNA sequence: TGTGCCAGCACCTGGGACAGGGGCACAGATAGGCAGTATCTT. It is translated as CASTWDRGTDRQYL.

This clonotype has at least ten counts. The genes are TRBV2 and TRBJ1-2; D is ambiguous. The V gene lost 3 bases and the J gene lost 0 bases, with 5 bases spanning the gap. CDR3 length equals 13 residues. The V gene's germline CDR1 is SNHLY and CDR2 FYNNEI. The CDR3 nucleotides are TGTGCCAGCAGTGATCAGCCTAACTATGGCTACACCTTC. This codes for CASSDQPNYGYTF. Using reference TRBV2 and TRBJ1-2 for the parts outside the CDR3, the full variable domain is EPEVTQTPSHQVTQMGQEVILRCVPISNHLYFYWYRQILGQKVEFLVSFYNNEISEKSEIFDDQFSVERPDGSNFTLKIRSTKLEDSAMYFCASSDQPNYGYTFGSGTRLTVV.

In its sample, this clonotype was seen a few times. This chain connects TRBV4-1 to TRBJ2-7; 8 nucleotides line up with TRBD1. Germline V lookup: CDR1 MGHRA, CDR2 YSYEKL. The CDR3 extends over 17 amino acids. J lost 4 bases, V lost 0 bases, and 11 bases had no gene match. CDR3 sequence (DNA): TGCGCCAGCAGCCAAGATATAACCGGACAGGGAAGGTACGAGCAGTACTTC. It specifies CASSQDITGQGRYEQYF.

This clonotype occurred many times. Written as DNA, the CDR3 is TGTGCCAGCAGAACGACAGGATATTACAATGAGCAGTTCTTC. Protein sequence: CASRTTGYYNEQFF. The rearrangement uses TRBV28 and TRBJ2-1; a possible D gene is TRBD1 (6 bases). Trimming cost V 6 bases and J 4 bases, with 13 bases left between them. The CDR3 loop spans 14 amino acids. Germline CDR1 MDHEN, CDR2 SYDVKM.

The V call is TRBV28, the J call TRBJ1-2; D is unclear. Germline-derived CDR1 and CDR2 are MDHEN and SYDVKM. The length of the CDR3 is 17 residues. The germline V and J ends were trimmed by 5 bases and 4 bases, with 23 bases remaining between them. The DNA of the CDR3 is TGTGCCAGCAGTCTCCCCTATTACCGGGGAGGTTTCTATGGCTACACCTTC. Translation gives CASSLPYYRGGFYGYTF.

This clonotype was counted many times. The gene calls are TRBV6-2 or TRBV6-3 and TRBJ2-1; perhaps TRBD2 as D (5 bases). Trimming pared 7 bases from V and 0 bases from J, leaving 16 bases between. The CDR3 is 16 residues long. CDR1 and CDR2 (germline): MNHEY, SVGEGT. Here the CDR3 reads CASNPNSASSYNEQFF. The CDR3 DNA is TGTGCCAGCAACCCCAATAGCGCCAGCTCCTACAATGAGCAGTTCTTC.

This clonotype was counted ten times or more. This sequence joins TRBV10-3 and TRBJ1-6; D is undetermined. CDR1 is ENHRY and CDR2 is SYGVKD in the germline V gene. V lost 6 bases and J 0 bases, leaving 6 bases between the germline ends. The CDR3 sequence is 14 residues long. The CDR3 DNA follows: TGTGCCATCAGGGAGAGCTCCTATAATTCACCCCTCCACTTT. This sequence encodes CAIRESSYNSPLHF.

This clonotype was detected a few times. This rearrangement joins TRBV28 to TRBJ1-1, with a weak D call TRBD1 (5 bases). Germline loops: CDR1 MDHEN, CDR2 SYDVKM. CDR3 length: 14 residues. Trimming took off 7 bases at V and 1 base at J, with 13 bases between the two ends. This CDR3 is CASTAPRGNTEAFF. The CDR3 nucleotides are TGTGCCAGCACCGCCCCTAGGGGGAACACTGAAGCTTTCTTT.

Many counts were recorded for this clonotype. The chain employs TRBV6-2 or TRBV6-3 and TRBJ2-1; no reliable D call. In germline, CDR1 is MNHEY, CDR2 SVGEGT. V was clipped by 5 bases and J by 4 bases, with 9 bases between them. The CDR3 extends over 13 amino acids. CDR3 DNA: TGTGCCAGCAGTGAAAGCTCGTACAATGAGCAGTTCTTC. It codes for CASSESSYNEQFF.

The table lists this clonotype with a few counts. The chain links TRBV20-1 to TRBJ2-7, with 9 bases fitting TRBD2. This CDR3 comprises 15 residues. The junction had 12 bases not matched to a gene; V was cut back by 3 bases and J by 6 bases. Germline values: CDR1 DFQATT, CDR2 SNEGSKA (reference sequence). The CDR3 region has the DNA TGCAGTGCTAGGGGGGTCTTTGCGGGAGGGGGCGAGCAGTACTTC. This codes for CSARGVFAGGGEQYF.

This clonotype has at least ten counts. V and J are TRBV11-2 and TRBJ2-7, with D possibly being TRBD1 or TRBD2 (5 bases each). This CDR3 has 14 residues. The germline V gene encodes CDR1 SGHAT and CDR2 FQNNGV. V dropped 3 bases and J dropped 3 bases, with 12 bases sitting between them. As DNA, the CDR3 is TGTGCCAGCAGCTTCGGGGACCAGAGCTACGAGCAGTACTTC. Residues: CASSFGDQSYEQYF. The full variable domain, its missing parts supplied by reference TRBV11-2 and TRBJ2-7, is EAGVAQSPRYKIIEKRQSVAFWCNPISGHATLYWYQQILGQGPKLLIQFQNNGVVDDSQLPKDRFSAERLKGVDSTLKIQPAKLEDSAVYLCASSFGDQSYEQYFGPGTRLTVT.

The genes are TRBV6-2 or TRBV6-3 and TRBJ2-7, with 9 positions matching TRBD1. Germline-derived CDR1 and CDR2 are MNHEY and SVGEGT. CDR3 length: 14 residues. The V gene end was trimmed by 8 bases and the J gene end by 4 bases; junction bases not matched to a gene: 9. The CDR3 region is CASSGTGNPYEQYF. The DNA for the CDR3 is TGTGCCAGCTCCGGGACAGGGAATCCTTACGAGCAGTACTTC.

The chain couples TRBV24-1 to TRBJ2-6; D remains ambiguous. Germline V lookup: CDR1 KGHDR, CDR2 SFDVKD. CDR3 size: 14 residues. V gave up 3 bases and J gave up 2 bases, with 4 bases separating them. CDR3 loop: CATSDGTGANVLTF. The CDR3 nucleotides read TGTGCCACCAGTGATGGGACTGGGGCCAACGTCCTGACTTTC.

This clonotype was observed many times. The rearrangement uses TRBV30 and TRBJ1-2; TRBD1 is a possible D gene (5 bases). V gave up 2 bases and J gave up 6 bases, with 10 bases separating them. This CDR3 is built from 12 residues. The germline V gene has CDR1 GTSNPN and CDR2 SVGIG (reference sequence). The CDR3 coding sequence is TGTGCCTGGAGTAAAGGGACCCATGGCTACACCTTC. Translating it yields CAWSKGTHGYTF. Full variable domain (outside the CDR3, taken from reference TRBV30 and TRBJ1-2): SQTIHQWPATLVQPVGSPLSLECTVEGTSNPNLYWYRQAAGRGLQLLFYSVGIGQISSEVPQNLSASRPQDRQFILSSKKLLLSDSGFYLCAWSKGTHGYTFGSGTRLTVV.

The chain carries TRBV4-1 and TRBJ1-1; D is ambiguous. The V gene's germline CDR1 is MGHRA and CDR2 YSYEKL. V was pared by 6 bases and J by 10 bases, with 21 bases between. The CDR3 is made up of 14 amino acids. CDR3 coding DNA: TGCGCCAGCAGTAACCCTCGGGCGTTAAATACAGCTTTCTTT. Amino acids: CASSNPRALNTAFF.

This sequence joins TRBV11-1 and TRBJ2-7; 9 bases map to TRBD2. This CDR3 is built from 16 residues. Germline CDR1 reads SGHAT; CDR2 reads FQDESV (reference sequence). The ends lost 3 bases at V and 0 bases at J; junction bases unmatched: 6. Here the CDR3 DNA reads TGTGCCAGCAGCTTGGGTAGCGGGAGCCTCTCCTACGAGCAGTACTTC. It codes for CASSLGSGSLSYEQYF.

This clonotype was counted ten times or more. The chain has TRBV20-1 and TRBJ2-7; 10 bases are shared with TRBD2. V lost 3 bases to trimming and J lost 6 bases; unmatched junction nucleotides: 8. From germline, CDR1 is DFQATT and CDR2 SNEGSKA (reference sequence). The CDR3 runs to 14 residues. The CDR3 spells CSARVLAGLLEQYF. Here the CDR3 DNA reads TGCAGTGCTAGGGTACTAGCGGGACTCCTCGAGCAGTACTTC.

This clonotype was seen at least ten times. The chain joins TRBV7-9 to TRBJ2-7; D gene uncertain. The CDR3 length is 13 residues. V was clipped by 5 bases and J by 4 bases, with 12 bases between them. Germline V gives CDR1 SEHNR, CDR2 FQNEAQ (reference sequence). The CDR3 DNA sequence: TGTGCCAGCAGCCCGATGGGTCTATACGAGCAGTACTTC. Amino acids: CASSPMGLYEQYF.

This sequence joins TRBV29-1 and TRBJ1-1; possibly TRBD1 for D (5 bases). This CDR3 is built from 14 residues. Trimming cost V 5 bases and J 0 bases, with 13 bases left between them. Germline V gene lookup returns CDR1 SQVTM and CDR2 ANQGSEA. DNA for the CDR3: TGCAGCGTTTGGGGCCGGGGATTGAACACTGAAGCTTTCTTT. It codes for CSVWGRGLNTEAFF.